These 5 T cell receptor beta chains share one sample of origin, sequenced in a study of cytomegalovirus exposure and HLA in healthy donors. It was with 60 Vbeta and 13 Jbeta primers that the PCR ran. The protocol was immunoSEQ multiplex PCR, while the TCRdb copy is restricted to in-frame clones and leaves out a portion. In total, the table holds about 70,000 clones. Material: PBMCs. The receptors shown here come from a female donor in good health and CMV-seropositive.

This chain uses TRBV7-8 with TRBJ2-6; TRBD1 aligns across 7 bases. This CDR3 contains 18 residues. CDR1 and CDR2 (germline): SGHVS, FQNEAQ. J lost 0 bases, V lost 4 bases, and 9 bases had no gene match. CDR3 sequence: CASSSDGTAYSGANVLTF. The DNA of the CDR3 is TGTGCCAGCAGCTCCGACGGGACAGCCTACTCTGGGGCCAACGTCCTGACTTTC. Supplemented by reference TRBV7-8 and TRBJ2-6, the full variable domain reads GAGVSQSPRYKVAKRGQDVALRCDPISGHVSLFWYQQALGQGPEFLTYFQNEAQLDKSGLPSDRFFAERPEGSVSTLKIQRTQQEDSAVYLCASSSDGTAYSGANVLTFGAGSRLTVL.

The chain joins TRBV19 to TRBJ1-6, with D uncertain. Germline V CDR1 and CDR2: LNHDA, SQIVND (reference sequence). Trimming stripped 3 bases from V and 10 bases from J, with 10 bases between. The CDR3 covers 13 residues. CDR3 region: CASSISEASPLHF. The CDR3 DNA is TGTGCCAGTAGTATTTCAGAGGCCTCACCCCTCCACTTT. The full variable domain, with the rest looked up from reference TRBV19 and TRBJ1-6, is DGGITQSPKYLFRKEGQNVTLSCEQNLNHDAMYWYRQDPGQGLRLIYYSQIVNDFQKGDIAEGYSVSREKKESFPLTVTSAQKNPTAFYLCASSISEASPLHFGNGTRLTVT.

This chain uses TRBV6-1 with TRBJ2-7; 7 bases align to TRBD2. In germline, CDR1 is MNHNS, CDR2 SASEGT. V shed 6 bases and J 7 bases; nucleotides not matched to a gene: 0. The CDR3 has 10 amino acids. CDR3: CASRREEQYF. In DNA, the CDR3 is TGTGCCAGCAGGCGGGAGGAGCAGTACTTC.

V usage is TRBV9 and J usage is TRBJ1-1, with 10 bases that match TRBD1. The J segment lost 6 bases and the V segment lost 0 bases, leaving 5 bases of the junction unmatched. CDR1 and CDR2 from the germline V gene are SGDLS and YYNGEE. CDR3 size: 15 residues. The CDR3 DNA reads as TGTGCCAGCAGCGTAGGGGACAGGGGACTCCCTGAAGCTTTCTTT. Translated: CASSVGDRGLPEAFF.

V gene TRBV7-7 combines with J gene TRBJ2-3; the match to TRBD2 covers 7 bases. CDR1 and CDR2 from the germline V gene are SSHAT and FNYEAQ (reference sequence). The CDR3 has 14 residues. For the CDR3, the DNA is TGTGCTATTCTCCTAGCGGACGACACAGATACGCAGTATTTT. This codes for CAILLADDTDTQYF.